This T cell receptor beta chain was observed in a study of early T cells in non-severe SARS-CoV-2 infection. On the study more broadly: Sequencing targeted bulk RNA from unsorted whole blood, leaving chains unpaired.

This clonotype was seen repeatedly, ten times or more. Each cDNA molecule carried a unique molecular identifier. TCRdb redid the calling of the 5' RACE reads with MiXCR, one entry per CDR3 protein. The data show tens of thousands of distinct CDR3 sequences, about 6.3% seen once. The V and J ends lost 7 bases and 3 bases, in that order; junction bases with no gene match: 6. Germline CDR1 LNHDA, CDR2 SQIVND (reference sequence). The CDR3 totals 14 residues. The V call is TRBV19, the J call TRBJ2-7; 10 nucleotides match TRBD2. The sequence came from an adult who was a healthcare worker with PCR-confirmed SARS-CoV-2 infection or an uninfected control (not recorded which). The sequencing sample was made of whole blood. The CDR3 coding sequence is TGTGCCAGTATCATTAGCGGGAGGCTCTACGAGCAGTACTTC. The encoded protein is CASIISGRLYEQYF.